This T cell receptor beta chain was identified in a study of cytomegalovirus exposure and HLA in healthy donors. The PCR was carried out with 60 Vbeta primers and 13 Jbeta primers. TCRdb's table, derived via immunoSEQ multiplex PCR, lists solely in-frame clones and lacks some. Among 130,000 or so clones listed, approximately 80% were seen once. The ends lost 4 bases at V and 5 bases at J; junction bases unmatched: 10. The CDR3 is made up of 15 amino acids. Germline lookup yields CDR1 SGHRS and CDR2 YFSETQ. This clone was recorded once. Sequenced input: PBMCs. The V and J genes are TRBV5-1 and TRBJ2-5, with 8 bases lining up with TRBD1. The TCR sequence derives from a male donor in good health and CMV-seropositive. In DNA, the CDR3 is TGCGCCAGCAGCCCAGGGACGACAGGGGTTGAGACCCAGTACTTC. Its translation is CASSPGTTGVETQYF.